The next 26 T cell receptor beta chains were all read from a single sample in a study of Graves' ophthalmopathy and Graves' hyperthyroidism. RNA transcripts were the template, and TCR beta CDR3 regions were amplified from them. First-round RT-PCR employed HTBI primers, with a second-round multiplex PCR after it. TCRdb reanalysed the multiplex PCR reads using MiXCR and keeps one entry per CDR3 protein. The sample holds approximately 700,000 distinct CDR3 sequences, 35% to 50% seen once. Sequenced input: peripheral blood. The receptors shown here come from an adult man with Graves' ophthalmopathy.

This clonotype was counted at least ten times. The gene calls are TRBV7-6 and TRBJ2-7; D may correspond to TRBD1 or TRBD2 (5 bases each). The CDR3 runs to 15 residues. Between the trimmed V and J ends, which lost 1 base and 4 bases, there was a span of 14 bases. Germline values: CDR1 SGHVS, CDR2 FNYEAQ. The CDR3: CASSLDPGRPYEQYF. Written as DNA, the CDR3 is TGTGCCAGCAGCTTAGATCCGGGACGGCCGTACGAGCAGTACTTC.

In this sample, this clonotype turned up many times. The chain uses TRBV15 and TRBJ1-5; no firm D call. The germline V gene has CDR1 LNHNV and CDR2 YYDKDF (reference sequence). The V gene lost 5 bases and the J gene lost 7 bases, with 21 bases spanning the gap. CDR3 size: 16 residues. CDR3 nucleotide sequence: TGTGCCACCAGCTACTCACGGGCCATCCGGGGACAGCCCCAGCATTTT. Translated: CATSYSRAIRGQPQHF.

The chain carries TRBV15 and TRBJ2-2; no reliable D call. Germline lookup yields CDR1 LNHNV and CDR2 YYDKDF (reference sequence). This CDR3 has 14 residues. The germline V and J ends were trimmed by 5 bases and 5 bases, with 12 bases remaining between them. The CDR3 region has the DNA TGTGCCACCAGCGGCCTAAGGGAAACCGGGGAGCTGTTTTTT. It is translated as CATSGLRETGELFF.

Many counts were recorded for this clonotype. The chain joins TRBV2 to TRBJ1-2; no reliable D call. Per germline, CDR1 SNHLY and CDR2 FYNNEI. The CDR3 has 12 amino acids. Between the trimmed V and J ends, which lost 2 bases and 4 bases, there was a span of 5 bases. CDR3 nucleotides: TGTGCCAGCAGTGAAAGTCCCTATGGCTACACCTTC. Translation: CASSESPYGYTF. Looking up the rest from reference TRBV2 and TRBJ1-2 gives the full variable domain: EPEVTQTPSHQVTQMGQEVILRCVPISNHLYFYWYRQILGQKVEFLVSFYNNEISEKSEIFDDQFSVERPDGSNFTLKIRSTKLEDSAMYFCASSESPYGYTFGSGTRLTVV.

In its sample, this clonotype was seen once. V usage is TRBV19 and J usage is TRBJ2-5; possibly TRBD1 for D (5 bases). The J call may be incorrect, as the DNA end agrees better with TRBJ2-1. The CDR3 loop spans 11 amino acids. Germline V gene lookup returns CDR1 LNHDA and CDR2 SQIVND (reference sequence). CDR3 DNA sequence: TGTGCCAGTAGTATACGACAGGAGCAGTTCTTC. Its protein product is CASSIRQEQFF.

This clonotype was observed a handful of times. The V call is TRBV12-3 or TRBV12-4, the J call TRBJ2-7, with 13 bases that match TRBD2. V gave up 3 bases and J gave up 4 bases; unmatched junction bases: 3. The CDR3 is 15 residues long. The CDR3 region has the DNA TGTGCCAGCAGTTTGACTAGCGGGAGGAGGTACGAGCAGTACTTC. It encodes CASSLTSGRRYEQYF.

There are many counts of this clonotype. The chain is built from TRBV10-3 and TRBJ1-1, with unresolved D. Germline lookup yields CDR1 ENHRY and CDR2 SYGVKD. The CDR3 runs to 13 residues. Trimming took 0 bases from V and 6 from J, leaving 8 bases between them. The CDR3 loop is CAISESISPEAFF. DNA for the CDR3: TGTGCCATCAGTGAGTCGATTTCACCTGAAGCTTTCTTT.

This clonotype was detected only a few times. The V call is TRBV25-1, the J call TRBJ1-4; 11 nucleotides match TRBD1. The CDR3 length is 16 residues. Germline values: CDR1 MGHDK, CDR2 SYGVNS. The trim removed 4 bases at V and 4 bases at J, leaving 5 bases unmatched. The CDR3: CASSAKGTGGNEKLFF. CDR3 in DNA: TGTGCCAGCAGTGCCAAAGGGACAGGGGGTAATGAAAAACTGTTTTTT.

V usage is TRBV10-3 and J usage is TRBJ2-3; TRBD1 agrees at 10 bases. CDR1 is ENHRY and CDR2 is SYGVKD in the germline V gene. Unmatched junction bases numbered 6, after V lost 4 bases and J lost 2 bases. CDR3 length: 16 amino acids. CDR3 region: CAISGGQGWNTDTQYF. The CDR3 bases are TGTGCCATCAGTGGGGGACAGGGGTGGAACACAGATACGCAGTATTTT.

In regard to this clonotype: This is likely a read error, given that the CDR3 carries no conserved phenylalanine or tryptophan at its end. The DNA is omitted, as the CDR3 cannot be located on it reliably, and the CDR3 follows TCRdb's listing. CDR3 residues: CASSYSTPPQ. The V call is TRBV9, the J call TRBJ1-6; the DNA was not used to check the table's D call, TRBD1. The V gene's germline CDR1 is SGDLS and CDR2 YYNGEE. The CDR3 adds up to 10 amino acids, both ends counted.

In its sample, this clonotype was seen many times. The gene calls are TRBV27 and TRBJ2-7, with TRBD2 matching 8 bases. The germline CDR1 and CDR2 sequences are MNHEY and SMNVEV (reference sequence). V shed 3 bases and J 4 bases; nucleotides not matched to a gene: 8. The CDR3 runs to 15 residues. CDR3: CASSFQAGAFYEQYF. The CDR3 DNA reads TGTGCCAGCAGTTTCCAAGCGGGGGCCTTTTACGAGCAGTACTTC.

The chain uses TRBV15 and TRBJ1-6, with TRBD1 matching over 7 bases. V gave up 3 bases and J gave up 8 bases; unmatched junction bases: 10. Germline V CDR1 and CDR2: LNHNV, YYDKDF (reference sequence). This CDR3 has 16 residues. CDR3 nucleotide sequence: TGTGCCACCAGCAGTACTACACAGGGGCAGGATTCACCCCTCCACTTT. Translated: CATSSTTQGQDSPLHF. Based on the CDR3 plus reference TRBV15 and TRBJ1-6, the full variable domain is DAMVIQNPRYQVTQFGKPVTLSCSQTLNHNVMYWYQQKSSQAPKLLFHYYDKDFNNEADTPDNFQSRRPNTSFCFLDIRSPGLGDTAMYLCATSSTTQGQDSPLHFGNGTRLTVT.

This clonotype has a count of ten or more. J is TRBJ2-2 and V is TRBV29-1; D is unresolved. CDR3 length: 14 residues. V was shortened by 0 bases and J by 4 bases, with 9 bases between the two germline ends. Germline assignment: CDR1 SQVTM and CDR2 ANQGSEA. The CDR3 loop is CSVEDGYGTGELFF. In DNA form, the CDR3 reads TGCAGCGTTGAAGATGGGTATGGCACCGGGGAGCTGTTTTTT.

This clonotype was detected only once. CDR3 protein: CASTPTGGTDTQYF. CDR3 in DNA: TGTGCCAGTACTCCGACAGGGGGAACAGATACGCAGTATTTT. The gene calls are TRBV19 and TRBJ2-3; 9 bases fit TRBD1. The trim removed 7 bases at V and 3 bases at J, leaving 5 bases unmatched. The CDR3 is made up of 14 amino acids. Germline V lookup: CDR1 LNHDA, CDR2 SQIVND (reference sequence).

The chain links TRBV25-1 to TRBJ1-2; D not certain. V lost 3 bases and J lost 8, with 16 bases in between. The CDR3 contains 14 residues. CDR1 MGHDK and CDR2 SYGVNS come from the germline V gene. The CDR3 DNA is TGTGCCAGCAGTGACTTGAGGACGCCTTACGGCTACACCTTC. It translates to CASSDLRTPYGYTF.

Comment on this clonotype: Relative to the germline gene, one junction end is altered; a read error may explain this. The V call is TRBV25-1, the J call TRBJ1-2; D not certain. Germline assignment: CDR1 MGHDK and CDR2 SYGVNS. The CDR3 is made up of 11 amino acids. The CDR3 DNA reads TGTGACAGCAGGTCTAACTATGGCTACACCTTC. As protein: CDSRSNYGYTF.

The chain recombines TRBV2 with TRBJ1-5; D not resolved. CDR1 SNHLY and CDR2 FYNNEI come from the germline V gene. V was pared by 1 base and J by 9 bases, with 7 bases between. This CDR3 spans 12 amino acids. CDR3 in amino acids: CASSEGGRPQHF. The CDR3 DNA is TGTGCCAGCAGTGAAGGGGGTCGGCCCCAGCATTTT.

The gene calls are TRBV12-3 or TRBV12-4 and TRBJ1-3; D remains unclear. The CDR3 loop spans 11 amino acids. Trimming removed 6 bases at V and 8 bases at J, with 8 bases between. CDR3 nucleotides: TGTGCCAGCAGCTGGGCGTACACCATATATTTT. It translates to CASSWAYTIYF.

A word on this clonotype: A single base separates this from a much larger clone, so it may be a read error. The rearrangement uses TRBV12-3 or TRBV12-4 and TRBJ1-1; the D is unclear. The V end lost 10 bases, the J end lost 3 bases, and 18 bases lay between the germline ends. The CDR3 is 14 amino acids. This chain's CDR3 is CATRRLGVDTEAFF. As DNA, the CDR3 is TGTGCCACCCGAAGGCTGGGAGTGGACACTGAAGCTTTCTTT.

This clonotype has ten or more counts. The chain uses TRBV7-2 and TRBJ1-6; 7 nucleotides align to TRBD1. The CDR3 covers 16 residues. With V trimmed by 1 base and J by 9 bases, 9 bases remained unmatched. Germline V gene data show CDR1 as SGHTA and CDR2 as FQGNSA. For the CDR3, the DNA is TGTGCCAGCAGCTTAGAAGGAGGGGGCGGGGGTTCACCCCTCCACTTT. Its protein product is CASSLEGGGGGSPLHF.

The J gene is TRBJ2-7, the V gene TRBV20-1; D is possibly TRBD2 (6 bases). V shed 3 bases and J shed 10 bases, with 16 bases lying between them. There are 12 residues in the CDR3. Germline CDR1 is DFQATT and CDR2 is SNEGSKA (reference sequence). The DNA of the CDR3 is TGCAGTGCTAGCTCAGCGGGCCTCTATCAGTACTTC. It is translated as CSASSAGLYQYF.

The rearrangement uses TRBV10-3 and TRBJ1-1, with a weak D call TRBD1 (6 bases). Germline loops: CDR1 ENHRY, CDR2 SYGVKD. CDR3 length: 16 amino acids. V gave up 6 bases and J gave up 1 base, with 18 bases separating them. The CDR3 DNA reads as TGTGCCATCAGCAGCGCGCAGGGGACGGGGAACACTGAAGCTTTCTTT. As protein: CAISSAQGTGNTEAFF.

This clonotype was seen repeatedly, ten times or more. V is TRBV20-1 and J is TRBJ1-5; TRBD1 matches at 10 bases. CDR1 is DFQATT and CDR2 is SNEGSKA in the germline V gene (reference sequence). The V gene end was trimmed by 5 bases and the J gene end by 0 bases; junction bases not matched to a gene: 7. The CDR3 contains 16 residues. The CDR3, as DNA: TGCAGTGCTGGGACAGGGGCCCTTTATAGCAATCAGCCCCAGCATTTT. Its protein product is CSAGTGALYSNQPQHF.

This clonotype was observed at least ten times. This chain links TRBV19 with TRBJ1-1; 7 bases are shared with TRBD1. Germline V gene sequence: CDR1 LNHDA, CDR2 SQIVND (reference sequence). CDR3 length: 14 residues. V lost 7 bases, J lost 5 bases, and 10 bases stayed unmatched. Written as DNA, the CDR3 is TGTGCCAGTACAATACAGGGGCGGGAAACTGAAGCTTTCTTT. Encoded protein: CASTIQGRETEAFF.

In this sample, this clonotype turned up once. The rearrangement joins TRBV24-1 to TRBJ1-5, with 7 positions matching TRBD1. The junction had 8 bases not matched to a gene; V was cut back by 5 bases and J by 11 bases. Germline CDR1 KGHDR, CDR2 SFDVKD. The CDR3 covers 13 residues. The CDR3, as DNA: TGTGCCACCAGTGGACAGGGAGAGGAGACCCAGCATTTT. As protein: CATSGQGEETQHF.

This clonotype showed up just once. A much larger clone lies a single base off, so this may be a read error. CDR3 sequence reads: CASSARPERGETQYF. The CDR3 coding sequence is TGTGCCAGCAGCGCCCGACCCGAGCGAGGAGAGACCCAGTACTTC. This chain links TRBV9 with TRBJ2-5; D unclear. The CDR3 length is 15 residues. The ends were cut back, 3 bases at V and 4 bases at J, with 16 bases in the middle. Germline V gene data show CDR1 as SGDLS and CDR2 as YYNGEE.